A selection of T cell receptor beta chains follows, all from one sample in a study of OX40 agonist ivuxolimab in advanced cancers. Measured with immunoSEQ multiplex PCR; TCRdb has only the in-frame clones, and not every one. The top ten hold about 5.6% of the sample, which has roughly 69,000 clones, 91% seen once. Sequenced here: CD4+ or CD8+ T cells sorted from blood, sampled in a trial of the OX40 agonist ivuxolimab. All receptors come from an adult with an advanced solid tumor such as melanoma, head and neck, liver or kidney cancer. Both conserved end residues are part of each CDR3. A D gene is named only where the DNA matches it firmly. A row's size may be missing; if present it is once, few, many or a size class.

J gene,clone size,V gene,D gene,CDR3 protein,CDR3 DNA
TRBJ2-7,-,TRBV30,-,CAWSASRGAYEQYF,TGTGCCTGGAGTGCCTCTAGGGGGGCCTACGAGCAGTACTTC
TRBJ2-7,-,TRBV6-5,TRBD1,CASSYGTGDGSYEQYF,TGTGCCAGCAGTTACGGGACAGGGGATGGTTCCTACGAGCAGTACTTC
TRBJ2-7,-,TRBV5-1,TRBD1,CASSLKGQGGFYEQYF,TGCGCCAGCAGCCTAAAGGGACAGGGGGGTTTCTACGAGCAGTACTTC
TRBJ2-7,-,TRBV29-1,TRBD2,CSASGLAGTYEQYF,TGCAGCGCCTCGGGACTAGCGGGTACCTACGAGCAGTACTTC
TRBJ2-2,-,TRBV7-6,-,CASSLGVVGELFF,TGTGCCAGCAGCTTAGGGGTTGTCGGGGAGCTGTTTTTT
TRBJ2-5,once,TRBV19,TRBD1,CASSLGQGMETQYF,TGTGCCAGTAGTCTCGGACAGGGCATGGAGACCCAGTACTTC
TRBJ1-5,-,TRBV30,-,CAWSHRSNQPQHF,TGTGCCTGGAGTCACCGGAGCAATCAGCCCCAGCATTTT
TRBJ1-6,-,TRBV27,TRBD1,CASSFQGASPLHF,TGTGCCAGCAGTTTCCAGGGGGCCTCACCCCTCCACTTT
TRBJ2-2,-,TRBV9,TRBD1,CASSATGNSLGTGELFF,TGTGCCAGCAGCGCGACAGGGAATAGTTTAGGCACCGGGGAGCTGTTTTTT
TRBJ2-7,-,TRBV7-7,-,CASSLGFKSEQYF,TGTGCTAGCAGCTTAGGTTTCAAATCCGAGCAGTACTTC
TRBJ1-3,-,TRBV4-1,TRBD1,CASSQVSGTGSLSGNTIYF,TGCGCCAGCAGCCAAGTTTCCGGGACAGGTAGTCTCTCTGGAAACACCATATATTTT
TRBJ2-1,-,TRBV5-1,TRBD2,CASSLDEVAGEQFF,TGCGCCAGCAGCTTGGATGAGGTAGCGGGTGAGCAGTTCTTC
TRBJ2-4,-,TRBV11-2,-,CASSLGSGIQYF,TGTGCCAGCAGCCTGGGTAGCGGCATTCAGTACTTC
TRBJ2-2,-,TRBV30,-,CAWSGGAGELFF,TGTGCCTGGAGTGGGGGTGCCGGGGAGCTGTTTTTT
TRBJ2-2,few,TRBV29-1,-,CSVDGAGHTGELFF,TGCAGCGTTGATGGTGCAGGACACACCGGGGAGCTGTTTTTT
TRBJ1-5,-,TRBV4-1,TRBD1,CASRQTHRGLPNQPQHF,TGCGCCAGCAGGCAGACTCACAGGGGGCTACCGAATCAGCCCCAGCATTTT
TRBJ1-4,once,TRBV7-3,-,CASSKTGNINEKLFF,TGTGCCAGCAGCAAAACGGGGAATATTAATGAAAAACTGTTTTTT
TRBJ1-2,-,TRBV5-8,-,CASSWGPGGRGYTF,TGTGCCAGCAGCTGGGGGCCCGGGGGTCGAGGCTACACCTTC
TRBJ2-2,-,TRBV30,TRBD1,CAWTRQGFTGELFF,TGTGCCTGGACGAGACAGGGTTTCACCGGGGAGCTGTTTTTT
TRBJ1-5,-,TRBV2,TRBD1,CASRGTGGGNQPQHF,TGTGCCAGCAGAGGGACAGGGGGAGGGAATCAGCCCCAGCATTTT
TRBJ1-2,-,TRBV28,TRBD1,CASSAGTGGLLYGYTF,TGTGCCAGCAGCGCCGGGACAGGGGGCCTGCTCTATGGCTACACCTTC
TRBJ1-2,-,TRBV28,TRBD1,CASSGEGGAFGYTF,TGTGCCAGCAGTGGGGAAGGGGGCGCTTTTGGCTACACCTTC
TRBJ2-1,-,TRBV2,TRBD2,CASSDQLAAYNEQFF,TGTGCCAGCAGTGACCAGCTAGCGGCATACAATGAGCAGTTCTTC
TRBJ2-1,-,TRBV5-1,TRBD2,CASSFGLAGENEQFF,TGCGCCAGCAGCTTCGGACTAGCGGGAGAGAATGAGCAGTTCTTC
TRBJ2-5,-,TRBV25-1,-,CASSEPREIYETQYF,TGTGCCAGCAGTGAACCCAGGGAGATCTATGAGACCCAGTACTTC
TRBJ2-1,-,TRBV6-5,TRBD1,CASRTGTGASNEQFF,TGTGCCAGCAGAACCGGGACAGGGGCTTCCAATGAGCAGTTCTTC
TRBJ2-5,once,TRBV5-1,-,CASSFTRGAETQYF,TGCGCCAGCAGCTTCACCCGGGGGGCCGAGACCCAGTACTTC
TRBJ2-7,-,TRBV4-1,-,CASSPPSLNSYEQYF,TGCGCCAGCAGCCCGCCTAGCCTCAACTCCTACGAGCAGTACTTC
TRBJ2-3,-,TRBV5-1,TRBD2,CASSLVPGLAAFTDTQYF,TGCGCCAGCAGCTTGGTACCAGGACTAGCGGCCTTCACAGATACGCAGTATTTT
TRBJ1-2,-,TRBV2,TRBD1,CASSETGEYGYTF,TGTGCCAGCAGTGAGACAGGGGAGTATGGCTACACCTTC
TRBJ2-3,-,TRBV13,TRBD1,CASSSGTGGTDTQYF,TGTGCCAGCAGCTCCGGGACAGGGGGTACAGATACGCAGTATTTT
TRBJ2-1,-,TRBV28,TRBD1,CASRIPGQGLRGNEQFF,TGTGCCAGCAGAATACCGGGACAGGGTTTGAGGGGCAATGAGCAGTTCTTC
TRBJ2-3,-,TRBV10-1,TRBD2,CASSESIQRDLSTDTQYF,TGCGCCAGCAGTGAGTCGATCCAGCGGGACTTAAGCACAGATACGCAGTATTTT
TRBJ2-2,-,TRBV5-4,TRBD2,CASSLGGTRLGGGELFF,TGTGCCAGCAGCTTGGGTGGGACTAGGCTTGGAGGCGGGGAGCTGTTTTTT
TRBJ1-2,-,TRBV28,-,CASCESLNPVYGYTF,TGTGCCAGCTGCGAGTCCCTTAATCCCGTCTATGGCTACACCTTC
TRBJ2-7,once,TRBV7-2,-,CASSPGGGRGNEQYF,TGTGCCAGCAGCCCCGGGGGGGGCAGGGGGAACGAGCAGTACTTC
TRBJ1-2,-,TRBV7-9,-,CASSLEMNSRYGYTF,TGTGCCAGCAGCTTAGAAATGAACAGCCGCTATGGCTACACCTTC
TRBJ1-2,-,TRBV27,-,CASSLNEGRGYTF,TGTGCCAGCAGTTTGAATGAAGGTCGGGGCTACACCTTC
TRBJ1-4,-,TRBV28,TRBD1,CASSSQGARKLFF,TGTGCCAGCAGTTCACAGGGGGCTCGGAAACTGTTTTTT
TRBJ2-2,-,TRBV11-2,TRBD2,CASSSLAGGVGELFF,TGTGCCAGCAGCTCTCTAGCGGGAGGGGTCGGGGAGCTGTTTTTT
TRBJ2-1,-,TRBV15,-,CATSRDSYNEQFF,TGTGCCACCAGCAGAGACAGTTACAATGAGCAGTTCTTC
TRBJ1-2,once,TRBV5-8,-,CASSLGYDLVMGVYTF,TGTGCCAGCAGCTTGGGGTACGACCTAGTTATGGGTGTCTACACCTTC
TRBJ2-7,-,TRBV5-1,-,CASSLGQAGLSPYEQYF,TGCGCCAGCAGCTTGGGACAGGCGGGACTTTCCCCCTACGAGCAGTACTTC
TRBJ1-3,-,TRBV5-5,TRBD1,CASSFRGHSGNTIYF,TGTGCCAGCAGCTTTAGGGGGCACTCTGGAAACACCATATATTTT
TRBJ2-1,-,TRBV27,-,CASSLRSSYNEQFF,TGTGCCAGCAGTTTACGTTCTTCCTACAATGAGCAGTTCTTC